Below, 18 T cell receptor beta chains from the same sample are listed, as sequenced in a study of blood T cell repertoires in COVID-19. Data came from immunoSEQ multiplex PCR; TCRdb stores just in-frame clones and leaves some out. The sample contains around 72,000 clones, roughly 87% of which appear only once. The sequenced material came from peripheral blood. The receptors come from a human donor in a cohort sampled during active COVID-19.

V gene TRBV6-5 combines with J gene TRBJ2-7; perhaps TRBD1 as D (5 bases). CDR3 length: 12 amino acids. The ends were cut back, 6 bases at V and 3 bases at J, with 9 bases in the middle. Looked up from germline, CDR1 is MNHEY and CDR2 is SVGAGI. The CDR3 nucleotides read TGTGCCAGCAGCGACAGCAACTACGAGCAGTACTTC. Translation gives CASSDSNYEQYF.

V usage is TRBV21-1 and J usage is TRBJ1-5; the D call of TRBD1 is as the table states it, not checked on the DNA. TRBV21-1 is flagged as a pseudogene. The CDR3 totals 14 residues. This CDR3 is CASSKGGGNQPQHF. In DNA, the CDR3 is TGTGCCAGCAGCAAAGGGGGCGGCAATCAGCCCCAGCATTTT.

The table lists this clone with a few counts. The chain carries TRBV18 and TRBJ1-5, with TRBD1 as a possible D gene (6 bases). V was cut by 4 bases and J by 0 bases, with 10 bases left in between. Germline loops: CDR1 KGHSH, CDR2 LQKENI. The CDR3 has 15 amino acids. The CDR3: CASSRQANSNQPQHF. CDR3 nucleotides: TGTGCCAGCTCACGACAGGCGAATAGCAATCAGCCCCAGCATTTT. Full variable domain (remainder filled in from reference TRBV18 and TRBJ1-5): NAGVMQNPRHLVRRRGQEARLRCSPMKGHSHVYWYRQLPEEGLKFMVYLQKENIIDESGMPKERFSAEFPKEGPSILRIQQVVRGDSAAYFCASSRQANSNQPQHFGDGTRLSIL.

This sequence joins TRBV13 and TRBJ1-3, with D possibly TRBD1 on 6 matching bases. Germline V gives CDR1 PRHDT, CDR2 FYEKMQ (reference sequence). This CDR3 has 15 amino acids. V was clipped by 3 bases and J by 4 bases, with 13 bases between them. The CDR3 is CASSFPGHVGNTIYF. Here the CDR3 DNA reads TGTGCCAGCAGCTTCCCGGGACACGTAGGAAACACCATATATTTT.

The V and J genes are TRBV4-2 and TRBJ2-2, with 7 positions matching TRBD2. CDR3 length equals 17 residues. Losses at the gene ends were 2 bases for V and 4 bases for J; bases not matched to a gene: 10. CDR1 and CDR2 from the germline V gene are LGHNA and YNFKEQ. DNA for the CDR3: TGTGCCAGCAGCCAATCCCTCAGCGGGGACCTCACCGGGGAGCTGTTTTTT. Translated, it gives CASSQSLSGDLTGELFF.

As DNA, the CDR3 is TGTGCCACCAGCAGAGATTGGAGCCTGTTCTTC. This sequence encodes CATSRDWSLFF. J is TRBJ2-1 and V is TRBV15; D gene unclear. V lost 0 bases and J 15 bases, leaving 9 bases between the germline ends. This CDR3 is built from 11 residues. Germline loops: CDR1 LNHNV, CDR2 YYDKDF (reference sequence).

This chain links TRBV18 with TRBJ1-1, with D perhaps TRBD1 (5 bases). The V end was cut by 1 base, the J end by 7 bases, with 10 bases between. The CDR3 contains 13 residues. The germline V gene has CDR1 KGHSH and CDR2 LQKENI. The CDR3 coding sequence is TGTGCCAGCTCACCACTCTTCCAGGGTGAAGCTTTCTTT. This encodes CASSPLFQGEAFF.

This clone was seen more than once but under ten times. CDR3 nucleotide sequence: TGTGCCAGCAGTTACTCAGTGGAAAGGAGGACCGGGGAGCTGTTTTTT. As protein: CASSYSVERRTGELFF. The chain uses TRBV6-5 and TRBJ2-2, with a tentative D call TRBD2 (5 bases). CDR1 and CDR2 from the germline V gene are MNHEY and SVGAGI. This CDR3 has 16 residues. The V gene lost 0 bases and the J gene lost 5 bases, with 13 bases spanning the gap.

This chain connects TRBV28 to TRBJ1-2; 11 positions match TRBD1. The germline V gene has CDR1 MDHEN and CDR2 SYDVKM. V lost 7 bases to trimming and J lost 6 bases; unmatched junction nucleotides: 13. The CDR3 contains 16 residues. The CDR3 reads CASTRGSGQGANGYTF. In nucleotides, the CDR3 is TGTGCCAGCACCAGAGGTTCCGGACAGGGGGCAAATGGCTACACCTTC.

V is TRBV7-9 and J is TRBJ2-5; TRBD1 aligns across 7 bases. The trim removed 4 bases at V and 1 base at J, leaving 9 bases unmatched. This CDR3 contains 16 residues. CDR1 is SEHNR, CDR2 FQNEAQ, per germline (reference sequence). Written as DNA, the CDR3 is TGTGCCAGCAGCTCCTCCGGTGGGACAGTCCAAGAGACCCAGTACTTC. It yields the protein CASSSSGGTVQETQYF.

The rearrangement links TRBV10-3 to TRBJ1-1; perhaps TRBD1 as D (6 bases). V was clipped by 8 bases and J by 5 bases, with 15 bases between them. From germline, CDR1 is ENHRY and CDR2 SYGVKD. This CDR3 is built from 13 residues. CDR3 sequence (DNA): TGTGCCATCTCGGAGGGGGGGTGGACTGAAGCTTTCTTT. Translating gives CAISEGGWTEAFF.

This chain links TRBV5-4 with TRBJ2-5, with D hard to call. The V and J ends lost 0 bases and 2 bases respectively, with 8 bases between them. The CDR3 sequence is 14 residues long. Germline values: CDR1 SGHNT, CDR2 YYREEE (reference sequence). The CDR3 DNA reads TGTGCCAGCAGCTTGGGCTCGAGACAAGAGACCCAGTACTTC. Protein: CASSLGSRQETQYF.

V gene TRBV18 combines with J gene TRBJ2-3, with TRBD2 as a possible D gene (5 bases). V lost 0 bases and J 4 bases, leaving 5 bases between the germline ends. This CDR3 contains 13 residues. In germline, CDR1 is KGHSH, CDR2 LQKENI. For the CDR3, the DNA is TGTGCCAGCTCACCACCCGGGGCAGATACGCAGTATTTT. Translation gives CASSPPGADTQYF.

The chain recombines TRBV5-5 with TRBJ2-7; 7 bases agree with TRBD2. Germline loops: CDR1 SGHKS, CDR2 YYEKEE (reference sequence). The CDR3 is 14 amino acids. V trimming: 5 bases; J trimming: 3 bases; junction bases outside the gene matches: 8. CDR3 coding DNA: TGTGCCAGCAGGTGGAACCCGGGAGGCTACGAGCAGTACTTC. Its translation: CASRWNPGGYEQYF.

The chain is built from TRBV15 and TRBJ2-1; D call uncertain. The CDR3 consists of 17 residues. V was cut by 1 base and J by 0 bases, with 13 bases left in between. Germline values: CDR1 LNHNV, CDR2 YYDKDF (reference sequence). DNA for the CDR3: TGTGCCACCAGCAGAGTTGAGTCTCACCCCTCCTACAATGAGCAGTTCTTC. Its protein product is CATSRVESHPSYNEQFF.

The chain employs TRBV6-1 and TRBJ1-2; possible D gene TRBD1, 5 bases. The germline V gene has CDR1 MNHNS and CDR2 SASEGT. The CDR3 sequence is 13 residues long. V was cut by 1 base and J by 9 bases, with 12 bases left in between. In nucleotides, the CDR3 is TGTGCCAGCAGTGAAGAGTTGGGACTCAGCTACACCTTC. This sequence encodes CASSEELGLSYTF.

The CDR3 DNA reads as TGTGCCAGCAGCTTCCGGGGAGGTGGGGCCAACGTCCTGACTTTC. This gives the protein CASSFRGGGANVLTF. The rearrangement joins TRBV7-9 to TRBJ2-6; D is perhaps TRBD2 (6 bases). Germline V lookup: CDR1 SEHNR, CDR2 FQNEAQ (reference sequence). Deletions cut 3 bases from V and 3 bases from J, with 9 bases between. CDR3 length: 15 residues.

The rearrangement joins TRBV29-1 to TRBJ1-1, with D unresolved. The CDR3 runs to 11 residues. Germline-derived CDR1 and CDR2 are SQVTM and ANQGSEA. CDR3 nucleotide sequence: TGCAGTGTTCGTAGAGCCACTGAAGCTTTCTTT. Protein: CSVRRATEAFF.